What follows is one TCR beta chain and its context. With 5 bases clipped from V and 4 bases from J, the junction kept 7 bases outside the gene matches. Germline V gives CDR1 SGHVT, CDR2 SQSDAQ. The CDR3 loop spans 15 amino acids. Researchers report immunoSEQ v3.0 was run at survey level. The method was immunoSEQ multiplex PCR; TCRdb's version includes in-frame clones alone and lacks a portion of them. Of some 18,000 clones listed, about nine tenths are singletons. This sample was included in a study of long-term antiretroviral therapy in people with HIV. On the study more broadly: A decade or so separates the oldest specimens from the later 2015 immediate-ART recommendation.

All donors provided no fewer than one pre-ART and no fewer than two post-ART PBMC samples. The sequencing here drew on unsorted PBMCs, taken 2.1 years after starting antiretroviral therapy. This chain joins TRBV7-4 and TRBJ2-1, with 8 bases that match TRBD1. This TCR came from a man aged 18 to 29 with HIV. The CDR3 reads CASSNSGQEYNEQFF. The DNA of the CDR3 is TGTGCCAGCAGCAACTCGGGACAGGAATACAATGAGCAGTTCTTC.